The 14 T cell receptor beta chains below were found in one sample sequenced in a study of blood T cell repertoires in COVID-19. Clones were read by immunoSEQ multiplex PCR, and TCRdb kept only the in-frame ones, dropping some. The top ten clones hold around 7% of a sample with about 160,000 clones, 65% to 90% of them seen once. What was sequenced was peripheral blood. The receptors originated from a woman between 40 and 50 years old with COVID-19, enrolled during active disease.

J is TRBJ2-2 and V is TRBV27; D might be TRBD2 (5 bases). CDR3 length equals 18 residues. Germline CDR1 reads MNHEY; CDR2 reads SMNVEV (reference sequence). The V end lost 3 bases, the J end lost 3 bases, and 20 bases lay between the germline ends. The CDR3 DNA follows: TGTGCCAGCAGTTTCAGCCCAAGTCGAGGGAAGGACACCGGGGAGCTGTTTTTT. It translates to CASSFSPSRGKDTGELFF.

V usage is TRBV11-2 and J usage is TRBJ2-2, with 7 nucleotides matching TRBD1. The junction had 10 bases not matched to a gene; V was cut back by 5 bases and J by 7 bases. The CDR3 spans 15 residues. The V gene's germline CDR1 is SGHAT and CDR2 FQNNGV. CDR3 in DNA: TGTGCCAGCAGCCGACAGGGTAGCGTCGGCGGGGAGCTGTTTTTT. Its protein is CASSRQGSVGGELFF.

CDR3 sequence: CASHQTSGRTGELFF. The CDR3 region has the DNA TGCGCCAGCCATCAGACTAGCGGGAGAACCGGGGAGCTGTTTTTT. The chain is built from TRBV10-2 and TRBJ2-2; 12 positions agree with TRBD2. V dropped 8 bases and J dropped 5; count of bases not matched to a gene: 6. CDR3 length: 15 amino acids. Germline CDR1 and CDR2: WSHSY and SAAADI.

Ten or more counts support this clone. Other DNA sequences in the same sample also yield this CDR3. The chain is built from TRBV6-1 and TRBJ1-1; D ambiguous. The CDR3 length is 13 residues. Between the trimmed V and J ends, which lost 3 bases and 0 bases, there was a span of 5 bases. Germline CDR1 is MNHNS and CDR2 is SASEGT. CDR3 in amino acids: CASSETLNTEAFF. In nucleotides, the CDR3 is TGTGCCAGCAGTGAGACACTGAACACTGAAGCTTTCTTT.

V usage is TRBV19 and J usage is TRBJ2-3; D remains unclear. This CDR3 contains 11 residues. Germline lookup yields CDR1 LNHDA and CDR2 SQIVND (reference sequence). V was cut by 4 bases and J by 5 bases, with 4 bases left in between. DNA of the CDR3: TGTGCCAGTAGTACCGTAGATACGCAGTATTTT. Translated, it gives CASSTVDTQYF.

CDR3 region: CASSRLTSGSGEQYF. CDR3 DNA: TGTGCCAGCAGCCGATTAACTAGCGGGAGTGGCGAGCAGTACTTC. The J gene is TRBJ2-7, the V gene TRBV3-1 (or the pseudogene TRBV3-2); 11 bases agree with TRBD2. The V and J ends lost 4 bases and 6 bases, in that order; junction bases with no gene match: 8. The CDR3 loop spans 15 amino acids. The germline CDR1 and CDR2 sequences are LGHDT and YNNKEL (reference sequence).

This clone was observed a handful of times. The chain carries TRBV24-1 and TRBJ2-1, with TRBD2 matching 8 bases. The junction had 11 bases not matched to a gene; V was cut back by 3 bases and J by 5 bases. The CDR3 has 17 residues. The germline V gene has CDR1 KGHDR and CDR2 SFDVKD. DNA for the CDR3: TGTGCCACCAGTGATAATCCCCAAAGCGGGGGCCACAATGAGCAGTTCTTC. The encoded protein is CATSDNPQSGGHNEQFF.

The rearrangement joins TRBV5-6 to TRBJ2-7; perhaps TRBD2 as D (6 bases). V lost 4 bases and J lost 4, with 9 bases in between. This CDR3 comprises 12 residues. The germline V gene encodes CDR1 SGHDT and CDR2 YYEEEE. The CDR3 here is CASSGDWYEQYF. CDR3 DNA: TGTGCCAGCAGCGGGGACTGGTACGAGCAGTACTTC.

The chain carries TRBV6-4 and TRBJ2-3; TRBD2 aligns across 14 bases. V shed 2 bases and J 5 bases; nucleotides not matched to a gene: 6. CDR1 is MRHNA and CDR2 is SNTAGT in the germline V gene. The CDR3 sequence is 17 residues long. The CDR3 sequence is CASSDRLAGGPGDTQYF. In DNA, the CDR3 is TGTGCCAGCAGTGACCGACTAGCGGGAGGGCCTGGAGATACGCAGTATTTT.

The J gene is TRBJ1-2, the V gene TRBV30; perhaps TRBD1 as D (5 bases). The CDR3 is 12 residues long. CDR1 and CDR2 (germline): GTSNPN, SVGIG (reference sequence). Trimming pared 8 bases from V and 2 bases from J, leaving 12 bases between. For the CDR3, the DNA is TGTGCCCACCGGGGGGACAACTATGGCTACACCTTC. It encodes CAHRGDNYGYTF.

This clone has a handful of counts. The gene calls are TRBV7-9 and TRBJ1-1, with D perhaps TRBD1 (6 bases). The CDR3 has 12 residues. In germline, CDR1 is SEHNR, CDR2 FQNEAQ (reference sequence). V lost 1 base, J lost 7 bases, and 7 bases lay in between. This CDR3 is CASSLGDNEAFF. CDR3 bases: TGTGCCAGCAGCTTAGGGGACAATGAAGCTTTCTTT.

The V gene is TRBV5-6, the J gene TRBJ2-1; 7 bases match TRBD2. Germline CDR1 reads SGHDT; CDR2 reads YYEEEE. V lost 5 bases to trimming and J lost 8 bases; unmatched junction nucleotides: 7. CDR3 length: 13 amino acids. This chain's CDR3 is CASRSRLAYEQFF. The CDR3 DNA follows: TGTGCCAGCAGATCCCGACTAGCTTATGAGCAGTTCTTC.

The chain combines TRBV28 with TRBJ2-5; D is possibly TRBD1 (7 bases). Germline CDR1 is MDHEN and CDR2 is SYDVKM. The CDR3 is 14 amino acids. Deletions cut 3 bases from V and 4 bases from J, with 12 bases between. This CDR3 is CASSFLQGGETQYF. CDR3 coding DNA: TGTGCCAGCAGTTTCCTTCAGGGGGGAGAGACCCAGTACTTC.

The chain joins TRBV7-2 to TRBJ1-2, with D possibly TRBD1 on 5 matching bases. Trimming shortened V by 1 base and J by 5 bases, and 11 bases separated the two germline ends. The CDR3 is 14 amino acids. Looked up from germline, CDR1 is SGHTA and CDR2 is FQGNSA. Written as DNA, the CDR3 is TGTGCCAGCAGCTTAGAGGTCAGGGATTATGGCTACACCTTC. Amino acid sequence: CASSLEVRDYGYTF.